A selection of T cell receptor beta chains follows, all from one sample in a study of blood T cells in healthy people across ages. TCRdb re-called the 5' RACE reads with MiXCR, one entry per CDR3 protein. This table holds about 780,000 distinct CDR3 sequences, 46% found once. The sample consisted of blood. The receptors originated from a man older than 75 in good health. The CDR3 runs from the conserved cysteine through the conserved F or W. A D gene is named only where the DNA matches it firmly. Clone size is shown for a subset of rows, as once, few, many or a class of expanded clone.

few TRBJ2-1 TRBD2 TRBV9 TGTGCCAGCAGCGTAGAAGCGGGAAGCAATGAGCAGTTCTTC CASSVEAGSNEQFF
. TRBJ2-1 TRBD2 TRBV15 TGTGCCACCAGCAGAGATTTAGCGGGAGGTAGGGATGAGCAGTTCTTC CATSRDLAGGRDEQFF
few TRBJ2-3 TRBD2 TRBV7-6 TGTGCCAGCAGCTCTGGACTAGCGGAGGGCGCAGATACGCAGTATTTT CASSSGLAEGADTQYF
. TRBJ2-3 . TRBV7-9 TGTGCCAGTAGCTTAGAGGGGATTCCCGGTACGCAGTATTTT CASSLEGIPGTQYF
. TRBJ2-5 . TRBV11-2 TGTGCCAGCAGCCAGGGGTCAGTACAAGAGACCCAGTACTTC CASSQGSVQETQYF
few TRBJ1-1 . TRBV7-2 TGTGCCAGCGGAAACACCCTCCTATGGACTGAAGCTTTCTTT CASGNTLLWTEAFF
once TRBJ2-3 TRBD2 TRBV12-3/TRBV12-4 TGTGCCAGCACCCGACTAGCGGGAGAAAGGGATACGCAGTATTTT CASTRLAGERDTQYF
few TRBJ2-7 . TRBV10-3 TGTGCCATCAGTGAGTCGACTGGCGGGAATGAGCAGTACTTC CAISESTGGNEQYF
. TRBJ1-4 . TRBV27 TGTGCCAGCCGACGCGCGGGAGGGACTGAAAAACTGTTTTTT CASRRAGGTEKLFF
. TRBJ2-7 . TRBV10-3 TGTGCCATCAAAGGCAGGGGACCAGCCTACGAGCAGTACTTC CAIKGRGPAYEQYF
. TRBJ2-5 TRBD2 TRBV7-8 TGTGCCAGCAGCTTTGGGGAGGGCCCAGAGACCCAGTACTTC CASSFGEGPETQYF
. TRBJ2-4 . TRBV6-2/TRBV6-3 TGTGCCAGCAGCCCCTACCGAGGTAGCGACAATGAGCAGTACTTC CASSPYRGSDNEQYF
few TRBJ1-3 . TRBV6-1 TGTGCCAGCATTAACTCTGGAAACACCATATATTTT CASINSGNTIYF
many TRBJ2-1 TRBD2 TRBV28 TGTGCCAGCAGACCTCCTAGCGGGAGAGACAATGAGCAGTTCTTC CASRPPSGRDNEQFF
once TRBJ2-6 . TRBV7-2 TGTGCCATCTCTCGTCCTTTTGGGGCCAACGTCCTGACTTTC CAISRPFGANVLTF
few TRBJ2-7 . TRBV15 TGTGCCACCAGCAGAGATATACAGTATCTAAGCGAGCAGTACTTC CATSRDIQYLSEQYF
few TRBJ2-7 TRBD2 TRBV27 TGTGCCAGCAATGTAACTAGCGGTAACAATGAGCAGTACTTC CASNVTSGNNEQYF
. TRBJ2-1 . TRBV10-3 TGTGCCATCAGCCAGACAGAGAGCTCCTACAATGAGCAGTTCTTC CAISQTESSYNEQFF
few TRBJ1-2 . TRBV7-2 TGTGCCAGCAGCTTAACCGTGAGGAATGGCTACACCTTC CASSLTVRNGYTF
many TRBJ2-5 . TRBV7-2 TGTGCCAGCAGCCGGGGAAACCAAGAGACCCAGTACTTC CASSRGNQETQYF
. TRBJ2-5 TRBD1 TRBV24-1 TGTGCCACCAGTGATTCCTCGACAGGGCAAGAGACCCAGTACTTC CATSDSSTGQETQYF
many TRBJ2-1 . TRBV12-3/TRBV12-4 TGTGCCAGCAGCATCGGGAGCTTTATAGTCGGTGAGCAGTTCTTC CASSIGSFIVGEQFF
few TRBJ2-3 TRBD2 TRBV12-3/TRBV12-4 TGTGCCAGCAGTTTCAGTAGGGGACTAAACACAGATACGCAGTATTTT CASSFSRGLNTDTQYF